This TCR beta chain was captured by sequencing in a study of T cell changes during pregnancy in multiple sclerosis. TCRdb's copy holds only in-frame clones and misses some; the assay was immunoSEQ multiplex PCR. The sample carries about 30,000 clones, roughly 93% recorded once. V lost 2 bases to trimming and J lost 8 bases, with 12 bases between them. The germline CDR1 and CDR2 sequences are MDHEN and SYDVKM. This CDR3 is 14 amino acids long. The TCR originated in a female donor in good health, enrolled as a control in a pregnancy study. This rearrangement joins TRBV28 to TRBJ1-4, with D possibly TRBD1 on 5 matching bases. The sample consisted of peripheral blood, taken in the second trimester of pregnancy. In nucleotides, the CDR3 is TGTGCCAGCAGTTTAATCCAGGGTGGCGAAAAACTGTTTTTT. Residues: CASSLIQGGEKLFF.